These 24 T cell receptor beta chains were sequenced from one sample in a study of T-cell reconstitution after alpha-beta-depleted transplantation in children. Preparation of the TCRbeta library used unique molecular identifiers. TCRdb analysed the PCR reads with MiXCR anew, one entry per CDR3 protein. This table holds around 490,000 distinct CDR3 sequences, approximately 10% found once. The sequenced sample was PBMCs, mostly from graft donor cells, obtained 180 days after TCRalphabeta/CD19-depleted stem cell transplant. These receptors all stem from a female patient younger than 10 who had a stem cell transplant for aplastic anemia, so the T cells may come from the graft donor.

This clonotype showed up just a few times. The chain employs TRBV6-1 and TRBJ2-7; 8 nucleotides match TRBD2. The germline V gene has CDR1 MNHNS and CDR2 SASEGT. Trimming removed 6 bases from V and 3 bases from J; junction bases left unmatched: 10. The CDR3 has 15 amino acids. DNA for the CDR3: TGTGCCAGCAGAAATGCCGGGACTAGTTACTACGAGCAGTACTTC. It specifies CASRNAGTSYYEQYF.

V and J are TRBV7-8 and TRBJ2-1, with 7 nucleotides matching TRBD1. CDR1 and CDR2 from the germline V gene are SGHVS and FQNEAQ. V trimming: 0 bases; J trimming: 8 bases; junction bases outside the gene matches: 10. The length of the CDR3 is 16 residues. The CDR3 bases are TGTGCCAGCAGCTTAGCCGGGACAGCTCGGTACGATGAGCAGTTCTTC. This sequence encodes CASSLAGTARYDEQFF.

V and J are TRBV14 and TRBJ2-2, with TRBD2 matching 12 bases. V was clipped by 5 bases and J by 6 bases; unmatched bases: 4. The germline gives CDR1 SGHDN, CDR2 FVKESK. The length of the CDR3 is 15 residues. The CDR3 DNA reads TGTGCCAGCAGCACACGACTAGCGGGAGCCGGGGAGCTGTTTTTT. This codes for CASSTRLAGAGELFF.

This clonotype was found a few times. The chain links TRBV7-2 to TRBJ1-5, with TRBD1 matching over 8 bases. CDR1 and CDR2 from the germline V gene are SGHTA and FQGNSA. The CDR3 length is 14 residues. Trimming removed 5 bases from V and 3 bases from J; junction bases left unmatched: 3. CDR3 protein: CASSQTGANQPQHF. DNA for the CDR3: TGTGCCAGCAGCCAGACAGGGGCCAATCAGCCCCAGCATTTT.

The V call is TRBV18, the J call TRBJ2-1, with TRBD2 matching over 7 bases. Trimming cost V 3 bases and J 6 bases; bases outside gene matches: 8. The CDR3 runs 15 residues. Germline assignment: CDR1 KGHSH and CDR2 LQKENI. CDR3 protein: CASSPTSVLFNEQFF. CDR3 sequence (DNA): TGTGCCAGCTCACCCACTAGCGTACTATTCAATGAGCAGTTCTTC.

V is TRBV4-2 and J is TRBJ2-7; 9 bases are shared with TRBD1. V lost 1 base and J lost 2; bases outside the gene matches: 21. Germline V gene data show CDR1 as LGHNA and CDR2 as YNFKEQ. The CDR3 is made up of 21 amino acids. The CDR3 sequence is CASSQGSWPEAGTGKPYEQYF. DNA for the CDR3: TGTGCCAGCAGCCAAGGTTCGTGGCCGGAGGCCGGGACAGGGAAACCCTACGAGCAGTACTTC.

The chain combines TRBV7-2 with TRBJ1-2, with D possibly matching TRBD1 (5 bases). V lost 0 bases and J lost 4, with 18 bases in between. The CDR3 spans 17 residues. The germline V gene has CDR1 SGHTA and CDR2 FQGNSA. For the CDR3, the DNA is TGTGCCAGCAGCTTAGCGGGGAACAGGCAACTCCTCTATGGCTACACCTTC. Translation gives CASSLAGNRQLLYGYTF.

With respect to this clonotype: A junction boundary mismatches the germline segment, possibly from a read error. This rearrangement joins TRBV5-6 to TRBJ2-2; D uncertain. CDR3 length equals 16 residues. Germline assignment: CDR1 SGHDT and CDR2 YYEEEE. In DNA form, the CDR3 reads TGTGCCAGCGGCTTGCTCGTCGGGTCAGACACCGGGGAGCTGTTTTTT. It is translated as CASGLLVGSDTGELFF.

The chain combines TRBV30 with TRBJ1-1; D gene ambiguous. Trimming removed 1 base at V and 3 bases at J, with 3 bases between. This CDR3 is built from 11 residues. Per germline, CDR1 GTSNPN and CDR2 SVGIG (reference sequence). For the CDR3, the DNA is TGTGCCTGGAGTGCGGACACTGAAGCTTTCTTT. It yields the protein CAWSADTEAFF. The variable domain in full, with the rest retrieved from reference TRBV30 and TRBJ1-1, is SQTIHQWPATLVQPVGSPLSLECTVEGTSNPNLYWYRQAAGRGLQLLFYSVGIGQISSEVPQNLSASRPQDRQFILSSKKLLLSDSGFYLCAWSADTEAFFGQGTRLTVV.

This clonotype was counted only a few times. This chain links TRBV30 with TRBJ2-1; TRBD2 might be the D (6 bases). The CDR3 is 16 amino acids. V lost 0 bases and J lost 5, with 17 bases in between. Germline V CDR1 and CDR2: GTSNPN, SVGIG (reference sequence). The CDR3 DNA sequence: TGTGCCTGGAGTGTGGGAGCCGGACTATTGAACAATGAGCAGTTCTTC. Residues: CAWSVGAGLLNNEQFF. The variable domain in full, with the rest retrieved from reference TRBV30 and TRBJ2-1, is SQTIHQWPATLVQPVGSPLSLECTVEGTSNPNLYWYRQAAGRGLQLLFYSVGIGQISSEVPQNLSASRPQDRQFILSSKKLLLSDSGFYLCAWSVGAGLLNNEQFFGPGTRLTVL.

This clonotype appeared a few times. The V and J genes are TRBV4-3 and TRBJ2-7; TRBD1 matches 9 bases. Germline CDR1 is LGHNA and CDR2 is YSLEER. This CDR3 has 16 residues. The V gene end was trimmed by 3 bases and the J gene end by 5 bases; junction bases not matched to a gene: 11. For the CDR3, the DNA is TGCGCCAGCAGCCAGGCCCCGTGGACAGGGGAGGACGAGCAGTACTTC. It specifies CASSQAPWTGEDEQYF.

The V and J genes are TRBV4-3 and TRBJ2-7; tentative D call: TRBD2 (5 bases). The CDR3 spans 14 residues. V lost 4 bases to trimming and J lost 2 bases, with 12 bases between them. Germline V lookup: CDR1 LGHNA, CDR2 YSLEER. The CDR3 region has the DNA TGCGCCAGCAGCCGTTCCGGGAACACCTACGAGCAGTACTTC. Its translation: CASSRSGNTYEQYF.

The chain carries TRBV5-6 and TRBJ1-5, with TRBD1 matching over 9 bases. The CDR3 sequence is 15 residues long. Germline V gene lookup returns CDR1 SGHDT and CDR2 YYEEEE. Trimming took 2 bases from V and 3 from J; bases not matched to a gene: 3. CDR3 coding DNA: TGTGCCAGCAGCTTTCGGGACAGGGACAATCAGCCCCAGCATTTT. Its translation is CASSFRDRDNQPQHF.

This clonotype came up a few times. The chain is built from TRBV2 and TRBJ2-2; TRBD2 matches at 7 bases. CDR1 is SNHLY and CDR2 is FYNNEI in the germline V gene. The V segment lost 7 bases and the J segment 6 bases; nucleotides outside the gene matches: 8. CDR3 length equals 14 residues. In DNA, the CDR3 is TGTGCCAGCATGGGACTAAAAGGGGCCGGGGAGCTGTTTTTT. Its translation is CASMGLKGAGELFF.

This clonotype came up a few times. The chain couples TRBV3-1 to TRBJ1-4; 7 nucleotides agree with TRBD1. V lost 4 bases and J lost 7; bases outside the gene matches: 6. This CDR3 comprises 14 residues. Germline V gives CDR1 LGHDT, CDR2 YNNKEL (reference sequence). This CDR3 reads CASSRGGTAEKLFF. As DNA, the CDR3 is TGTGCCAGCAGCCGAGGAGGGACAGCTGAAAAACTGTTTTTT. The full variable domain, in which reference TRBV3-1 and TRBJ1-4 provide the parts outside the CDR3, is DTAVSQTPKYLVTQMGNDKSIKCEQNLGHDTMYWYKQDSKKFLKIMFSYNNKELIINETVPNRFSPKSPDKAHLNLHINSLELGDSAVYFCASSRGGTAEKLFFGSGTQLSVL.

This chain links TRBV9 with TRBJ2-2; a possible D gene is TRBD1 (5 bases). The CDR3 has 16 amino acids. Germline V CDR1 and CDR2: SGDLS, YYNGEE. Trimming shortened V by 0 bases and J by 3 bases, and 12 bases separated the two germline ends. CDR3 sequence: CASSVVGGAHTGELFF. As DNA, the CDR3 is TGTGCCAGCAGCGTAGTAGGTGGGGCACACACCGGGGAGCTGTTTTTT.

V usage is TRBV12-3 or TRBV12-4 and J usage is TRBJ2-7, with a possible D match to TRBD1 (6 bases). The V and J ends lost 6 bases and 2 bases respectively, with 11 bases between them. This CDR3 contains 13 residues. Written as DNA, the CDR3 is TGTGCCAGCAGACCCCGGACAGCCTACGAGCAGTACTTC. This encodes CASRPRTAYEQYF.

This clonotype has a count of ten or more. The CDR3 region is CASSRPGSGNIQYF. CDR3 bases: TGTGCCAGCAGCCGTCCCGGGAGTGGGAACATTCAGTACTTC. This chain joins TRBV25-1 and TRBJ2-4; D possibly corresponds to TRBD2 (6 bases). V was pared by 6 bases and J by 7 bases, with 16 bases between. This CDR3 has 14 amino acids. Germline lookup yields CDR1 MGHDK and CDR2 SYGVNS. Full variable domain (remainder filled in from reference TRBV25-1 and TRBJ2-4): EADIYQTPRYLVIGTGKKITLECSQTMGHDKMYWYQQDPGMELHLIHYSYGVNSTEKGDLSSESTVSRIRTEHFPLTLESARPSHTSQYLCASSRPGSGNIQYFGAGTRLSVL.

This clonotype has a handful of counts. V gene TRBV5-1 combines with J gene TRBJ2-1; possible D gene TRBD1, 6 bases. The germline V and J ends were trimmed by 2 bases and 9 bases, with 21 bases remaining between them. The CDR3 covers 16 residues. The germline gives CDR1 SGHRS, CDR2 YFSETQ. The CDR3 reads CASSLGGTGTLGEQFF. Written as DNA, the CDR3 is TGCGCCAGCAGCTTAGGCGGTACAGGGACGCTTGGTGAGCAGTTCTTC.

In its sample, this clonotype was seen a few times. The rearrangement links TRBV14 to TRBJ2-1; 10 bases are shared with TRBD1. V lost 3 bases to trimming and J lost 4 bases; unmatched junction nucleotides: 6. Germline assignment: CDR1 SGHDN and CDR2 FVKESK. The CDR3 has 16 amino acids. CDR3 amino acids: CASSHPDRGLYNEQFF. The CDR3 region has the DNA TGTGCCAGCAGCCACCCCGACAGGGGGCTTTACAATGAGCAGTTCTTC.

The chain uses TRBV6-5 and TRBJ2-6; D is perhaps TRBD1 (6 bases). This CDR3 spans 14 amino acids. Germline assignment: CDR1 MNHEY and CDR2 SVGAGI. Trimming removed 5 bases at V and 3 bases at J, with 8 bases between. The DNA for the CDR3 is TGTGCCAGCAGTAACAGGGTTGGGGCCAACGTCCTGACTTTC. Protein: CASSNRVGANVLTF.

This clonotype showed up just a few times. This sequence joins TRBV9 and TRBJ1-1, with D uncertain. V lost 0 bases, J lost 5 bases, and 14 bases lay in between. The V gene's germline CDR1 is SGDLS and CDR2 YYNGEE. CDR3 length: 15 amino acids. The CDR3 is CASSVESHRVTEAFF. DNA for the CDR3: TGTGCCAGCAGCGTAGAATCGCACCGGGTTACTGAAGCTTTCTTT.

The rearrangement joins TRBV6-1 to TRBJ2-7; 9 nucleotides line up with TRBD2. CDR3 length equals 17 residues. J was trimmed by 1 base and V by 6 bases; bases with no gene match: 13. The V gene's germline CDR1 is MNHNS and CDR2 SASEGT. CDR3 loop: CASRNDRKAGGSYEQYF. CDR3 bases: TGTGCCAGCAGAAACGACCGTAAAGCGGGAGGATCCTACGAGCAGTACTTC.

The chain has TRBV21-1 and TRBJ2-3; the table's D call, TRBD2, has no DNA check behind it. TRBV21-1 is termed a pseudogene. There are 18 residues in the CDR3. The CDR3 bases are TGTGCCAGCAGCAAAGGTACGCGGGTCCGTCGGGGCACAGATACGCAGTATTTT. Translating gives CASSKGTRVRRGTDTQYF.